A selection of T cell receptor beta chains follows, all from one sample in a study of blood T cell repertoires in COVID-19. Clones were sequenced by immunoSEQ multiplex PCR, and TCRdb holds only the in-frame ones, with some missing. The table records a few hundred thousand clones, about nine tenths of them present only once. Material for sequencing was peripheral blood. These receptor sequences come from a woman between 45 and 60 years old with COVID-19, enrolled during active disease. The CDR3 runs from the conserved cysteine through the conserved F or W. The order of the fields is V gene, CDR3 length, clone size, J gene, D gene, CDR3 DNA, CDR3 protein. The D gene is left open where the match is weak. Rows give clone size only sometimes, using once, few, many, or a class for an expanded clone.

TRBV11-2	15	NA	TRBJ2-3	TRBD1	TGTGCCAGCAGCTTAGAGACAGGGGTGGCAGATACGCAGTATTTT	CASSLETGVADTQYF
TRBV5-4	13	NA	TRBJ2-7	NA	TGTGCCAGCAGCTTGCAGGGGAGTTACGAGCAGTACTTC	CASSLQGSYEQYF
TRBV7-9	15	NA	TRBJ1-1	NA	TGTGCCAGCAGCTTTCTCGGGGTCGTTGGGACTGAAGCTTTCTTT	CASSFLGVVGTEAFF
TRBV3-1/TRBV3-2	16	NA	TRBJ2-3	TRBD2	TGTGCCAGCAGCCACACGACTAGCGGGGTCACAGATACGCAGTATTTT	CASSHTTSGVTDTQYF
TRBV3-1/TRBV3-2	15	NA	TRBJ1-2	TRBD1	TGTGCCAGCAGCCACCTACGGGACAGAGCTTATGGCTACACCTTC	CASSHLRDRAYGYTF
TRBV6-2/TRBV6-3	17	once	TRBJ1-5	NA	TGTGCCAGCAGTTACGTGTCTGGGGGGAGTAGCAATCAGCCCCAGCATTTT	CASSYVSGGSSNQPQHF
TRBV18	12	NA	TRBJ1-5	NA	TGTGCCAGCTCACCTTCTGTCCAGCCCCAGCATTTT	CASSPSVQPQHF
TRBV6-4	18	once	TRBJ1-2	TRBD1	TGTGCCAGCACCGTTCAAGCCGGGACAGGGTGGGGATCCTATGGCTACACCTTC	CASTVQAGTGWGSYGYTF
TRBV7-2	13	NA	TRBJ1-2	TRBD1	TGTGCCAGCACTAAAACAGGGGGCTACGGCTACACCTTC	CASTKTGGYGYTF
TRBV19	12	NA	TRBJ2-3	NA	TGTGCCAGTAGTATATCTCCAGATACGCAGTATTTT	CASSISPDTQYF